Listed below are T cell receptor beta chains from one sample, sequenced in a study of T cells in tumors after PD-1 blockade. Using immunoSEQ multiplex PCR, the repertoire was profiled, and TCRdb retains in-frame clones only, with some absent. The table includes about 33,000 clones, 78% detected once. The input for sequencing was PBMCs, taken before anti-PD-1 treatment. Source of these receptors: a human donor with basal cell carcinoma. Each CDR3 is given with its conserved first and last residue. Each record gives: D gene, J gene, clone size, V gene, CDR3 DNA, CDR3 protein. D genes are given only for firm matches. Clone size appears in some rows only: once, few, many, or a class for an expanded clone.

d_call: -
j_call: TRBJ1-1
clone_size: -
v_call: TRBV25-1
cdr3_nt: TGTGCCAGCAGTGAATCGGCAGGGTTGAACACTGAAGCTTTCTTT
cdr3_aa: CASSESAGLNTEAFF

d_call: -
j_call: TRBJ2-1
clone_size: -
v_call: TRBV28
cdr3_nt: TGTGCCAGCAGTTTCCCGGGAGAAGTCGACAATGAGCAGTTCTTC
cdr3_aa: CASSFPGEVDNEQFF

d_call: TRBD1
j_call: TRBJ2-5
clone_size: -
v_call: TRBV7-2
cdr3_nt: TGTGCCAGCCCAAGCGGAGGTTACAGGGGAAGCGCAGAGACCCAGTACTTC
cdr3_aa: CASPSGGYRGSAETQYF

d_call: -
j_call: TRBJ2-3
clone_size: -
v_call: TRBV5-5
cdr3_nt: TGTGCCAGCAGCTTGGGGGGAGTAGGGCTTACAGATACGCAGTATTTT
cdr3_aa: CASSLGGVGLTDTQYF

d_call: -
j_call: TRBJ1-2
clone_size: -
v_call: TRBV5-6
cdr3_nt: TGTGCCAGCAGCTTAACCCCCGGCCAGGGAGGCTACACCTTC
cdr3_aa: CASSLTPGQGGYTF

d_call: -
j_call: TRBJ2-2
clone_size: -
v_call: TRBV29-1
cdr3_nt: TGCAGCGTTGAACAGGGCGCGAACACCGGGGAGCTGTTTTTT
cdr3_aa: CSVEQGANTGELFF

d_call: TRBD2
j_call: TRBJ2-1
clone_size: -
v_call: TRBV28
cdr3_nt: TGTGCCAGCAGTTTACTAGCGGGCGGGCAGTTCTTC
cdr3_aa: CASSLLAGGQFF

d_call: -
j_call: TRBJ1-3
clone_size: -
v_call: TRBV7-9
cdr3_nt: TGTGCCAGCAGCTTAGCCAGGTCCCCGACCTCTGGAAACACCATATATTTT
cdr3_aa: CASSLARSPTSGNTIYF

d_call: TRBD2
j_call: TRBJ2-7
clone_size: -
v_call: TRBV7-2
cdr3_nt: TGTGCCAGCAGCTTAGGCGGGAGTAAAGAGCAGTACTTC
cdr3_aa: CASSLGGSKEQYF

d_call: TRBD1
j_call: TRBJ1-3
clone_size: -
v_call: TRBV7-9
cdr3_nt: TGTGCCAGCAGCTTAGAATTCAGGGGGAGCTCTGGAAACACCATATATTTT
cdr3_aa: CASSLEFRGSSGNTIYF

d_call: TRBD1
j_call: TRBJ1-5
clone_size: -
v_call: TRBV24-1
cdr3_nt: TGTGCCACCAGTGACAGGACAGGGGTGGGTCAGCCCCAGCATTTT
cdr3_aa: CATSDRTGVGQPQHF

d_call: TRBD2
j_call: TRBJ2-1
clone_size: -
v_call: TRBV19
cdr3_nt: TGTGCCAGTAGATCCACTAGCGGGAATGAGCAGTTCTTC
cdr3_aa: CASRSTSGNEQFF

d_call: -
j_call: TRBJ2-2
clone_size: once
v_call: TRBV28
cdr3_nt: TGTGCCAGCAACCTCGGCAGGGTAGGAACCGGGGAGCTGTTTTTT
cdr3_aa: CASNLGRVGTGELFF

d_call: TRBD2
j_call: TRBJ2-1
clone_size: once
v_call: TRBV20-1
cdr3_nt: TGCAGTGCTAGTAGGGAGGGTCTCGCTGCTGAGCAGTTCTTC
cdr3_aa: CSASREGLAAEQFF

d_call: -
j_call: TRBJ1-1
clone_size: -
v_call: TRBV5-5
cdr3_nt: TGTGCCAGCAGCCCTCGCTCGGTGAACACTGAAGCTTTCTTT
cdr3_aa: CASSPRSVNTEAFF

d_call: -
j_call: TRBJ1-2
clone_size: -
v_call: TRBV4-1
cdr3_nt: TGCGCCAGCAGCCAAGAATCAGGGCCCAACTATGGCTACACCTTC
cdr3_aa: CASSQESGPNYGYTF

d_call: -
j_call: TRBJ1-2
clone_size: -
v_call: TRBV5-6
cdr3_nt: TGTGCCAGCAGCGGCGGGACGCAGGGCTACACCTTC
cdr3_aa: CASSGGTQGYTF

d_call: -
j_call: TRBJ1-1
clone_size: -
v_call: TRBV6-2/TRBV6-3
cdr3_nt: TGTGCCAGCAGTTACTCCTGGACGGGCACTGAAGCTTTCTTT
cdr3_aa: CASSYSWTGTEAFF

d_call: TRBD2
j_call: TRBJ2-1
clone_size: -
v_call: TRBV11-3
cdr3_nt: TGTGCCAGCAGCTTCACTAGCGGGAGGGCCAGGAATGAGCAGTTCTTC
cdr3_aa: CASSFTSGRARNEQFF

d_call: TRBD1
j_call: TRBJ2-1
clone_size: -
v_call: TRBV6-4
cdr3_nt: TGTGCCAGCAGTCCCGACAGGGGTATCTACAATGAGCAGTTCTTC
cdr3_aa: CASSPDRGIYNEQFF

d_call: TRBD2
j_call: TRBJ2-1
clone_size: -
v_call: TRBV29-1
cdr3_nt: TGCAGCGTTGCCCCGTTTCAGGGGACTAGCGGGAGGGCTGACAATGAGCAGTTCTTC
cdr3_aa: CSVAPFQGTSGRADNEQFF

d_call: -
j_call: TRBJ2-3
clone_size: -
v_call: TRBV29-1
cdr3_nt: TGCAGCGTCACCATCCCTACCCAGCCAGATACGCAGTATTTT
cdr3_aa: CSVTIPTQPDTQYF

d_call: -
j_call: TRBJ2-4
clone_size: -
v_call: TRBV6-2/TRBV6-3
cdr3_nt: TGTGCCAGCAGTTACGACGCAGCCAAAAACATTCAGTACTTC
cdr3_aa: CASSYDAAKNIQYF

d_call: -
j_call: TRBJ1-5
clone_size: -
v_call: TRBV3-1/TRBV3-2
cdr3_nt: TGTGCCAGCAGCCAAGGGAAGAATCAGCCCCAGCATTTT
cdr3_aa: CASSQGKNQPQHF

d_call: -
j_call: TRBJ2-1
clone_size: -
v_call: TRBV27
cdr3_nt: TGTGCCAGCAGTTTCTCAGGAGGGCTCCCGCCGCTCTTC
cdr3_aa: CASSFSGGLPPLF

d_call: TRBD2
j_call: TRBJ2-7
clone_size: -
v_call: TRBV6-5
cdr3_nt: TGTGCCAGCAGGACTAGCTTCCACTCCTACGAGCAGTACTTC
cdr3_aa: CASRTSFHSYEQYF

d_call: -
j_call: TRBJ1-6
clone_size: many
v_call: TRBV10-3
cdr3_nt: TGTGCCATCAGTGCCTCACAGGGTGAGGCACCCCTCCACTTT
cdr3_aa: CAISASQGEAPLHF

d_call: TRBD2
j_call: TRBJ2-3
clone_size: -
v_call: TRBV19
cdr3_nt: TGTGCCAGTACCCCTGCAAGCGGGAACACAGATACGCAGTATTTT
cdr3_aa: CASTPASGNTDTQYF

d_call: -
j_call: TRBJ2-7
clone_size: once
v_call: TRBV28
cdr3_nt: TGTGCCAGCAGCCCACGGGGGTCGCGGGCCTACGAGCAGTACTTC
cdr3_aa: CASSPRGSRAYEQYF

d_call: -
j_call: TRBJ1-2
clone_size: -
v_call: TRBV12-3/TRBV12-4
cdr3_nt: TGTGCCAGCAGTCCCCTATCAAACTATGGCTACACCTTC
cdr3_aa: CASSPLSNYGYTF

d_call: -
j_call: TRBJ2-4
clone_size: -
v_call: TRBV19
cdr3_nt: TGTGCCAGTAGTATTGGTCTAGGAGGGTTGGGGGCCAAAAACATTCAGTACTTC
cdr3_aa: CASSIGLGGLGAKNIQYF

d_call: -
j_call: TRBJ2-3
clone_size: -
v_call: TRBV3-1/TRBV3-2
cdr3_nt: TGTGCCAGCAGCCAGGGATCAGTAGATACGCAGTATTTT
cdr3_aa: CASSQGSVDTQYF

d_call: -
j_call: TRBJ2-5
clone_size: -
v_call: TRBV5-1
cdr3_nt: TGCGCCAGCAGCTTGGGTGGAGGCGAGACCCAGTACTTC
cdr3_aa: CASSLGGGETQYF

d_call: -
j_call: TRBJ1-4
clone_size: -
v_call: TRBV30
cdr3_nt: TGTGCCTGGAGTGTAGGGCAGAGCGCAACTAATGAAAAACTGTTTTTT
cdr3_aa: CAWSVGQSATNEKLFF

d_call: TRBD1
j_call: TRBJ2-2
clone_size: -
v_call: TRBV19
cdr3_nt: TGTGCCAGTAGTAGCACCAGGGGACAGGGGGGTATCATGTGGAACACCGGGGAGCTGTTTTTT
cdr3_aa: CASSSTRGQGGIMWNTGELFF

d_call: -
j_call: TRBJ1-4
clone_size: -
v_call: TRBV6-1
cdr3_nt: TGTGCCAGCAGTGAAATTAACAGGGCTAATGAAAAACTGTTTTTT
cdr3_aa: CASSEINRANEKLFF

d_call: -
j_call: TRBJ2-7
clone_size: -
v_call: TRBV6-2/TRBV6-3
cdr3_nt: TGTGCCAGCAGTGGTTTTACCTACGAGCAGTACTTC
cdr3_aa: CASSGFTYEQYF

d_call: -
j_call: TRBJ2-7
clone_size: -
v_call: TRBV12-5
cdr3_nt: TGTGCTAGTGGTTTGGGCCAGGGGAACCACGAGCAGTACTTC
cdr3_aa: CASGLGQGNHEQYF

d_call: TRBD1
j_call: TRBJ1-2
clone_size: few
v_call: TRBV2
cdr3_nt: TGTGCCAGCAGTGACGGGACAGGGGACGGCTACACCTTC
cdr3_aa: CASSDGTGDGYTF

d_call: -
j_call: TRBJ1-5
clone_size: -
v_call: TRBV28
cdr3_nt: TGTGCCAGCAGTTTATCAGGGGATAGCAATCAGCCCCAGCATTTT
cdr3_aa: CASSLSGDSNQPQHF

d_call: -
j_call: TRBJ1-2
clone_size: -
v_call: TRBV30
cdr3_nt: TGTGCCTGGAGTCGGGGATTCTCCTATGGCTACACCTTC
cdr3_aa: CAWSRGFSYGYTF

d_call: TRBD1
j_call: TRBJ1-5
clone_size: -
v_call: TRBV10-2
cdr3_nt: TGCGCCAGCAGGAAGAAACAGGGGGACAATCAGCCCCAGCATTTT
cdr3_aa: CASRKKQGDNQPQHF

d_call: TRBD1
j_call: TRBJ1-5
clone_size: -
v_call: TRBV3-1/TRBV3-2
cdr3_nt: TGTGCCAGCAGCCAAGATAGTAGGACAGGGAGGTTTGGTAATCAGCCCCAGCATTTT
cdr3_aa: CASSQDSRTGRFGNQPQHF

d_call: -
j_call: TRBJ1-2
clone_size: -
v_call: TRBV19
cdr3_nt: TGTGCCAGTAGTTTTCAGGGCTTCAACTATGGCTACACCTTC
cdr3_aa: CASSFQGFNYGYTF

d_call: -
j_call: TRBJ2-1
clone_size: few
v_call: TRBV6-5
cdr3_nt: TGTGCCAGCAGAGTGACACAGGATTACAATGAGCAGTTCTTC
cdr3_aa: CASRVTQDYNEQFF